These 20 T cell receptor beta chains originate from one sample sequenced in a study of CD8 T cells in ankylosing spondylitis. TCRdb itself ran the 5' RACE reads through MiXCR, one entry per CDR3 protein. The sample contains about 200,000 distinct CDR3 sequences, about 13% of which appear only once. Input material: blood, either unsorted or a sorted T cell fraction (not recorded which). Receptors were obtained from a male donor with ankylosing spondylitis or in good health (not recorded which).

This clonotype was counted only a few times. The chain uses TRBV20-1 and TRBJ2-3, with a possible D match to TRBD2 (6 bases). Germline V CDR1 and CDR2: DFQATT, SNEGSKA (reference sequence). V was pared by 5 bases and J by 5 bases, with 20 bases between. This CDR3 is 15 amino acids long. CDR3 residues: CSAPGTPSPGDTQYF. CDR3 DNA: TGCAGTGCTCCCGGGACTCCCAGCCCGGGAGATACGCAGTATTTT.

J is TRBJ2-2 and V is TRBV2; 10 bases agree with TRBD1. This CDR3 comprises 14 residues. From germline, CDR1 is SNHLY and CDR2 FYNNEI. Trimming cost V 10 bases and J 6 bases; bases outside gene matches: 8. In DNA form, the CDR3 reads TGTGCCACCAGGACAGGGGGGACTTCCGGGGAGCTGTTTTTT. Its translation is CATRTGGTSGELFF.

V gene TRBV11-2 combines with J gene TRBJ2-3; D not resolved. CDR3 length: 13 amino acids. The V end was cut by 0 bases, the J end by 4 bases, with 5 bases between. CDR1 and CDR2 (germline): SGHAT, FQNNGV. Written as DNA, the CDR3 is TGTGCCAGCAGCTTAGATCCAGCAGATACGCAGTATTTT. It specifies CASSLDPADTQYF.

V is TRBV12-3 or TRBV12-4 and J is TRBJ2-1; 7 nucleotides agree with TRBD2. This CDR3 is 14 amino acids long. Trimming took 8 bases from V and 2 from J; bases not matched to a gene: 6. CDR3 amino acids: CASDGSGPYNEQFF. The CDR3 bases are TGTGCCAGCGACGGTAGCGGGCCCTACAATGAGCAGTTCTTC.

This clonotype has only a few counts. The V and J genes are TRBV27 and TRBJ2-7; 9 bases match TRBD2. CDR3 size: 16 residues. Per the germline V gene, CDR1 is MNHEY and CDR2 is SMNVEV (reference sequence). V dropped 1 base and J dropped 0; count of bases not matched to a gene: 4. The CDR3 nucleotides read TGTGCCAGCAGTTTATTAAGCGGGGGGAGCTCCTACGAGCAGTACTTC. It encodes CASSLLSGGSSYEQYF.

In its sample, this clonotype was seen a few times. This chain uses TRBV7-8 with TRBJ2-5; 11 bases map to TRBD2. The germline gives CDR1 SGHVS, CDR2 FQNEAQ. V shed 0 bases, J shed 1 base, and the junction held 13 bases outside the gene matches. There are 20 residues in the CDR3. The CDR3 coding sequence is TGTGCCAGCAGCTTAGCCCCGGGACTAGCGGCCAGGGGCCCCCAAGAGACCCAGTACTTC. Protein: CASSLAPGLAARGPQETQYF.

This clonotype was counted between two and nine times. The chain joins TRBV14 to TRBJ1-1; TRBD1 is a possible D gene (5 bases). Germline CDR1 and CDR2: SGHDN and FVKESK. V lost 0 bases and J lost 0, with 11 bases in between. The CDR3 length is 16 residues. In DNA form, the CDR3 reads TGTGCCAGCAGCCAAGATACCGGACATATGAACACTGAAGCTTTCTTT. Its protein is CASSQDTGHMNTEAFF.

This clonotype turned up a few times. This chain connects TRBV12-3 or TRBV12-4 to TRBJ2-5, with 9 nucleotides matching TRBD1. Trimming cost V 6 bases and J 3 bases; bases outside gene matches: 11. The CDR3 has 16 residues. CDR3 sequence: CASSHYTGTGKETQYF. For the CDR3, the DNA is TGTGCCAGCAGCCATTACACCGGGACAGGGAAAGAGACCCAGTACTTC.

V gene TRBV6-1 combines with J gene TRBJ1-4; no firm D call. The germline V gene has CDR1 MNHNS and CDR2 SASEGT. V lost 5 bases, J lost 0 bases, and 10 bases lay in between. CDR3 length equals 15 residues. CDR3: CASSREAATNEKLFF. DNA of the CDR3: TGTGCCAGCAGTAGAGAGGCCGCAACTAATGAAAAACTGTTTTTT.

This clonotype turned up a few times. This chain joins TRBV20-1 and TRBJ2-7; maybe TRBD2 (6 bases). CDR1 and CDR2 from the germline V gene are DFQATT and SNEGSKA (reference sequence). V lost 2 bases and J lost 3, with 14 bases in between. The CDR3 consists of 14 residues. In DNA form, the CDR3 reads TGCAGTGCTAGAACGGGTAGCGGAAGCTACGAGCAGTACTTC. Translation: CSARTGSGSYEQYF.

This rearrangement joins TRBV12-3 or TRBV12-4 to TRBJ2-1; a possible D gene is TRBD2 (5 bases). The CDR3 loop spans 13 amino acids. The CDR3 sequence is CAVARSSYNEQFF. The CDR3 DNA reads as TGTGCGGTAGCGAGGAGCTCCTACAATGAGCAGTTCTTC.

The J gene is TRBJ2-1, the V gene TRBV27; maybe TRBD2 (6 bases). CDR3 length: 12 residues. V lost 8 bases and J lost 8, with 13 bases in between. Germline lookup yields CDR1 MNHEY and CDR2 SMNVEV (reference sequence). CDR3 sequence (DNA): TGTGCCAGCGTGGGACTTATGGATGAGCAGTTCTTC. Residues: CASVGLMDEQFF.

This clonotype was found a few times. J is TRBJ2-2 and V is TRBV6-1, with D perhaps matching TRBD1 (6 bases). Per germline, CDR1 MNHNS and CDR2 SASEGT. Trimming left V 3 bases short and J 3 bases short, with 14 bases between. The CDR3 consists of 16 residues. The CDR3 bases are TGTGCCAGCAGTGATCGGTCGGCAGGGGACACCGGGGAGCTGTTTTTT. This translates into CASSDRSAGDTGELFF.

The chain combines TRBV11-2 with TRBJ1-1, with 7 nucleotides matching TRBD1. The CDR3 has 15 residues. Germline-derived CDR1 and CDR2 are SGHAT and FQNNGV. The junction had 4 bases not matched to a gene; V was cut back by 0 bases and J by 3 bases. DNA for the CDR3: TGTGCCAGCAGCTTAGATCAGGGGGTATACACTGAAGCTTTCTTT. Protein sequence: CASSLDQGVYTEAFF.

This clonotype was observed a few times. The chain couples TRBV5-4 to TRBJ1-1; a possible D gene is TRBD1 (5 bases). Germline V CDR1 and CDR2: SGHNT, YYREEE (reference sequence). There are 16 residues in the CDR3. Trimming took 4 bases from V and 3 from J, leaving 19 bases between them. The CDR3 coding sequence is TGTGCCAGCAGCGTGGGCCGGGGGGGGTCGCACACTGAAGCTTTCTTT. Translation gives CASSVGRGGSHTEAFF.

This clonotype showed up just a few times. This chain uses TRBV5-1 with TRBJ2-3; 8 positions agree with TRBD1. This CDR3 has 17 amino acids. The germline V gene has CDR1 SGHRS and CDR2 YFSETQ. V was pared by 0 bases and J by 0 bases, with 6 bases of the junction left unmatched. The CDR3 DNA is TGCGCCAGCAGCTTGGCCTCGGACAGGGAGAGCACAGATACGCAGTATTTT. Its translation is CASSLASDRESTDTQYF.

This clonotype was observed at least ten times. The chain employs TRBV27 and TRBJ2-1; the D gene is possibly TRBD1 (6 bases). CDR1 is MNHEY and CDR2 is SMNVEV in the germline V gene (reference sequence). Trimming pared 3 bases from V and 7 bases from J, leaving 10 bases between. This CDR3 region has 13 residues. CDR3 residues: CASSLAGVNEQFF. The CDR3 DNA reads TGTGCCAGCAGTTTGGCAGGGGTGAATGAGCAGTTCTTC.

The J gene is TRBJ2-3, the V gene TRBV7-8, with D perhaps matching TRBD1 or TRBD2 (5 bases each). V dropped 4 bases and J dropped 2 bases, with 13 bases sitting between them. This CDR3 is 15 amino acids long. CDR1 and CDR2 (germline): SGHVS, FQNEAQ. CDR3 in amino acids: CASSSGPWDTDTQYF. The CDR3 DNA sequence: TGTGCCAGCAGCTCGGGACCCTGGGACACAGATACGCAGTATTTT.

This sequence joins TRBV10-2 and TRBJ1-5; D remains ambiguous. Trimming removed 4 bases from V and 9 bases from J, with 13 bases in between. The CDR3 consists of 13 residues. From germline, CDR1 is WSHSY and CDR2 SAAADI. This CDR3 is CASSVGNELPQHF. The CDR3 nucleotides are TGCGCCAGCAGTGTTGGTAACGAACTGCCCCAGCATTTT.

This clonotype showed up just a few times. The V and J genes are TRBV10-3 and TRBJ2-7; D is perhaps TRBD1 or TRBD2 (5 bases each). Looked up from germline, CDR1 is ENHRY and CDR2 is SYGVKD. The V and J ends lost 6 bases and 2 bases respectively, with 20 bases between them. The CDR3 has 16 amino acids. Here the CDR3 reads CAISLRRDRSTYEQYF. In DNA form, the CDR3 reads TGTGCCATCAGCCTAAGACGGGACCGATCGACCTACGAGCAGTACTTC.